The clone carrying this TCR beta chain was picked up one time. The data were produced by immunoSEQ multiplex PCR, yet TCRdb's version contains in-frame clones alone and is incomplete. The sample holds around 140,000 clones, over 75% seen once. This sample was taken from a study of OX40 agonist ivuxolimab in advanced cancers. At the level of the study: Patients were dosed intravenously with ivuxolimab at 0.01 to 10 mg/kg every 2 weeks. A male proportion of 82.7% was recorded, with mean age roughly 60 years and range roughly 20 to 90. Eligibility rules accepted prior anti-PD-1, anti-PD-L1 or anti-CTLA-4 therapy, and around 38% had some.

Systemic immunosuppression or autoimmune disease history was grounds to exclude patients. V shed 2 bases, J shed 6 bases, and the junction held 5 bases outside the gene matches. Germline lookup yields CDR1 SGHNT and CDR2 YYREEE (reference sequence). There are 15 residues in the CDR3. This TCR was recovered from an adult with an advanced solid tumor such as melanoma, head and neck, liver or kidney cancer. The chain joins TRBV5-4 to TRBJ2-7, with 13 bases matching TRBD2. The input for sequencing was CD4+ or CD8+ T cells sorted from blood, taken in a trial of the OX40 agonist ivuxolimab. The DNA of the CDR3 is TGTGCCAGCAGCTTATCCGGACTAGCGGGAGTCGAGCAGTACTTC. It is translated as CASSLSGLAGVEQYF.